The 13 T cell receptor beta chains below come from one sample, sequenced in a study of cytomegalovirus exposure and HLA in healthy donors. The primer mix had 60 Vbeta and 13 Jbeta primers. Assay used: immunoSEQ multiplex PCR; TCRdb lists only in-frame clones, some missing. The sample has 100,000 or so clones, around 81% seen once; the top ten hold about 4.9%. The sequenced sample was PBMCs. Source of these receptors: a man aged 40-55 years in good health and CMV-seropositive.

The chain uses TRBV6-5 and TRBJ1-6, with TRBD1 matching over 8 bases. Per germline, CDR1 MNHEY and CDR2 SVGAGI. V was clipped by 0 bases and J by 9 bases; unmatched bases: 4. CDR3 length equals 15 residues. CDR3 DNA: TGTGCCAGCAGTTACTCTCAGGGGGCAAGTTCACCCCTCCACTTT. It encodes CASSYSQGASSPLHF.

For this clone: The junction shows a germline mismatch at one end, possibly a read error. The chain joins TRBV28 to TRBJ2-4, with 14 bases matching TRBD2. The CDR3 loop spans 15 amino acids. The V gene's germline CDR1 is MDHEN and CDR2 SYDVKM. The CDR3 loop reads CASSPGLAGENSQYF. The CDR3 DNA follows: TGTGCCAGCAGCCCGGGACTAGCGGGGGAAAACAGTCAGTACTTC.

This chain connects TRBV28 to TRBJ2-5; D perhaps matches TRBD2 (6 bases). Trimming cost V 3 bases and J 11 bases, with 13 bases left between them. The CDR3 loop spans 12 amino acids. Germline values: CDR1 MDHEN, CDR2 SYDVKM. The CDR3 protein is CASSFAPGEQYF. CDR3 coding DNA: TGTGCCAGCAGTTTCGCCCCGGGGGAGCAGTACTTC.

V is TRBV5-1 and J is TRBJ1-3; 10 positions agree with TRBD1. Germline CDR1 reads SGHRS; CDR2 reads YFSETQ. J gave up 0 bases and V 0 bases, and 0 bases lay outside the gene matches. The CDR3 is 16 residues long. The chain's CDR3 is CASSLGTGGSGNTIYF. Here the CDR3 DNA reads TGCGCCAGCAGCTTGGGGACAGGGGGCTCTGGAAACACCATATATTTT.

CDR3 sequence reads: CASSSRAGLGEKLFF. The DNA for the CDR3 is TGTGCCAGCAGCTCCCGAGCGGGGCTGGGTGAAAAACTGTTTTTT. V usage is TRBV7-8 and J usage is TRBJ1-4; TRBD1 is a possible D gene (5 bases). This CDR3 is built from 15 residues. The germline V gene encodes CDR1 SGHVS and CDR2 FQNEAQ. V shed 4 bases and J shed 7 bases, with 16 bases lying between them. Full variable domain (remainder filled in from reference TRBV7-8 and TRBJ1-4): GAGVSQSPRYKVAKRGQDVALRCDPISGHVSLFWYQQALGQGPEFLTYFQNEAQLDKSGLPSDRFFAERPEGSVSTLKIQRTQQEDSAVYLCASSSRAGLGEKLFFGSGTQLSVL.

The CDR3 nucleotides are TGTGCCACCTCTAGTACGCCCGGCGCAGGATACACAGATACGCAGTATTTT. This codes for CATSSTPGAGYTDTQYF. The chain has TRBV18 and TRBJ2-3; D gene ambiguous. Germline lookup yields CDR1 KGHSH and CDR2 LQKENI. Between the trimmed V and J ends, which lost 10 bases and 2 bases, there was a span of 25 bases. This CDR3 has 17 residues.

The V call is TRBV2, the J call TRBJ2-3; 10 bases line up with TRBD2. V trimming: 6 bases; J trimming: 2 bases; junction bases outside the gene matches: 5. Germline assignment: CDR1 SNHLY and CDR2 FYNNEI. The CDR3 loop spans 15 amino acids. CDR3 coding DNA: TGTGCCAGCAGCCCACTAGCGGGGTCCACAGATACGCAGTATTTT. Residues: CASSPLAGSTDTQYF. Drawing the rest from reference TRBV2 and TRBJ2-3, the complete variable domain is EPEVTQTPSHQVTQMGQEVILRCVPISNHLYFYWYRQILGQKVEFLVSFYNNEISEKSEIFDDQFSVERPDGSNFTLKIRSTKLEDSAMYFCASSPLAGSTDTQYFGPGTRLTVL.

Written as DNA, the CDR3 is TGTGCCAGCAGCTTAGTATCAGGCTACAATGAGCAGTTCTTC. Protein: CASSLVSGYNEQFF. The rearrangement links TRBV7-2 to TRBJ2-1, with unresolved D. CDR1 and CDR2 from the germline V gene are SGHTA and FQGNSA. This CDR3 region has 14 residues. V was clipped by 1 base and J by 3 bases, with 7 bases between them.

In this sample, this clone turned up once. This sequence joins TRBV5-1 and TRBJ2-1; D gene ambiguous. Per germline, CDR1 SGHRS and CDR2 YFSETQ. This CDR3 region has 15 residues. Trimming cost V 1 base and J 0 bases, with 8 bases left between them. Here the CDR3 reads CASSLSVSSYNEQFF. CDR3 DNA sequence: TGCGCCAGCAGCTTGTCGGTGAGCTCCTACAATGAGCAGTTCTTC.

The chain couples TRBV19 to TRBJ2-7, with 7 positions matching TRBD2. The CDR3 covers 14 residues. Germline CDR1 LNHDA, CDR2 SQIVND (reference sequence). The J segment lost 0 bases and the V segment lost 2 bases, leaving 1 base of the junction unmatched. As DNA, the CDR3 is TGTGCCAGTAGTATAAAGCGGGGCTCCTACGAGCAGTACTTC. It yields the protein CASSIKRGSYEQYF.

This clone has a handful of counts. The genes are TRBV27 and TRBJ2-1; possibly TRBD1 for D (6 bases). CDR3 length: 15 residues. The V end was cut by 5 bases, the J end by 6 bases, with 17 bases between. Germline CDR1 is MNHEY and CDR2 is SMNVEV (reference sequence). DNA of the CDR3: TGTGCCAGCAGTGCTGCAGGGGCGGGCCTCAATGAGCAGTTCTTC. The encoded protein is CASSAAGAGLNEQFF.

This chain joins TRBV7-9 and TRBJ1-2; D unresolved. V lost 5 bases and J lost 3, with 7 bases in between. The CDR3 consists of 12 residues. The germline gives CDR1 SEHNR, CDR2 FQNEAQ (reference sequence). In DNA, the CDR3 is TGTGCCAGCAGCGCGGAACACTATGGCTACACCTTC. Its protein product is CASSAEHYGYTF.

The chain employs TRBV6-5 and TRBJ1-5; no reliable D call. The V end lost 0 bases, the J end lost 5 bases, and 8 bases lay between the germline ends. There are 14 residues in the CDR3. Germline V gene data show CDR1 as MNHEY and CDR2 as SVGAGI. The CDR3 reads CASSYSGGDQPQHF. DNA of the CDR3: TGTGCCAGCAGTTACTCTGGCGGCGATCAGCCCCAGCATTTT.